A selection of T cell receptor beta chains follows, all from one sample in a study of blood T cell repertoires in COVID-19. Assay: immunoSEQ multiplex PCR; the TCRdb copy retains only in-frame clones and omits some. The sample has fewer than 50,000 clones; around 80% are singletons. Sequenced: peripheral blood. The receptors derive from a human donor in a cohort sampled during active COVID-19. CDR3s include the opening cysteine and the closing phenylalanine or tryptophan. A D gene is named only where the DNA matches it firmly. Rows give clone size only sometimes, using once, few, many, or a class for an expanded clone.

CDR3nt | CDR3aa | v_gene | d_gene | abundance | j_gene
TGCAGCGTTTGCCGACTAGCGGAGGCGGTATCCTACAATGAGCAGTTCTTC | CSVCRLAEAVSYNEQFF | TRBV29-1 | TRBD2 | . | TRBJ2-1
TGCAGTGCTAGTCCCAACAGGGGCTGGCAGCCCCAGCATTTT | CSASPNRGWQPQHF | TRBV20-1 | TRBD1 | once | TRBJ1-5
TGTGCCAGCAGCTTGGGAGGGAGCAGCTCCTACAATGAGCAGTTCTTC | CASSLGGSSSYNEQFF | TRBV5-4 | . | once | TRBJ2-1
TGTGCCAGCAGCCCAGGGGGCTCCTACAATGAGCAGTTCTTC | CASSPGGSYNEQFF | TRBV2 | TRBD1 | . | TRBJ2-1
TGTGCCAGCAGTTACAGGGTCCCCGGGGCCAACGTCCTGACTTTC | CASSYRVPGANVLTF | TRBV6-9 | . | . | TRBJ2-6
TGTGCCAGCAGCTTGGGACTGTCGCTTAATTCACCCCTCCACTTT | CASSLGLSLNSPLHF | TRBV5-4 | . | . | TRBJ1-6
TGCGCCAGCAGCTTGGTACAGGCCTATGGCTACACCTTC | CASSLVQAYGYTF | TRBV5-1 | . | few | TRBJ1-2
TGTGCCAGCAGTTTCGACATTACTAACTATGGCTACACCTTC | CASSFDITNYGYTF | TRBV6-2/TRBV6-3 | . | once | TRBJ1-2
TGCGCCAGCAGCTTGGGGGGCACCAGCTCTGGAAACACCATATATTTT | CASSLGGTSSGNTIYF | TRBV5-1 | . | . | TRBJ1-3
TGTGCCATCAGTGGGGGACTAGCGCGCAATAATGAGCAGTTCTTC | CAISGGLARNNEQFF | TRBV10-3 | TRBD2 | once | TRBJ2-1
TGTGCCAGCAGTTACTCGCCCGCTAGCGGGTTGTACAATGAGCAGTTCTTC | CASSYSPASGLYNEQFF | TRBV6-2/TRBV6-3 | TRBD2 | . | TRBJ2-1
TGTGCCAGCTCACCCCTAGCGGGAGGTTTGGGCGAGCAGTACTTC | CASSPLAGGLGEQYF | TRBV18 | TRBD2 | . | TRBJ2-7
TGCAGCGTTTCAGGACTAGCGGGGGGCTACGAGCAGTACTTC | CSVSGLAGGYEQYF | TRBV29-1 | TRBD2 | . | TRBJ2-7
TGTGCCAGCAGCTTAGATCAGCGGGGAACTAGCTGGGATACGCAGTATTTT | CASSLDQRGTSWDTQYF | TRBV11-3 | TRBD2 | large | TRBJ2-3
TGTGCCCCCCTGGGGGGAATTTCAACTAATGAAAAACTGTTTTTT | CAPLGGISTNEKLFF | TRBV25-1 | . | . | TRBJ1-4
TGTGCCAGCAGCTTATCGGCAGGGGGCGGTGAAAAACTGTTTTTT | CASSLSAGGGEKLFF | TRBV7-9 | TRBD1 | . | TRBJ1-4
TGTGCCAGCAGGCCGAGGGTCCAGACCTACGAGCAGTACTTC | CASRPRVQTYEQYF | TRBV2 | . | . | TRBJ2-7
TGTGCCAGCAGCGAGAGGACAGGTAGCAATCAGCCCCAGCATTTT | CASSERTGSNQPQHF | TRBV2 | TRBD1 | . | TRBJ1-5
TGTGCCAGTAGTAAGGGGGGGGGCCAACAGCCTGAAGCTTTCTTT | CASSKGGGQQPEAFF | TRBV19 | . | . | TRBJ1-1
TGCGCCAGCAGCTTCGACAGGGCTAACTATGGCTACACCTTC | CASSFDRANYGYTF | TRBV5-1 | TRBD1 | . | TRBJ1-2
TGTGCCAGCAGTTTAGGAGGGGATCTTTACAATGAGCAGTTCTTC | CASSLGGDLYNEQFF | TRBV28 | . | . | TRBJ2-1
TGTGCCAGTAGTATTGGACAGGCCTTATCTGAAAAACTGTTTTTT | CASSIGQALSEKLFF | TRBV19 | TRBD1 | . | TRBJ1-4
TGTGCCAGTAGCCGGAGGCAGATAACAGATACGCAGTATTTT | CASSRRQITDTQYF | TRBV19 | . | once | TRBJ2-3
TGTGCCAGCAGTGAAGCGCCGGCTAGCAGCGCAGATACGCAGTATTTT | CASSEAPASSADTQYF | TRBV2 | . | . | TRBJ2-3
TGTGCCTGGAGCGCCCAGGGGGCAGGCTACTATGGCTACACCTTC | CAWSAQGAGYYGYTF | TRBV30 | TRBD1 | . | TRBJ1-2
TGTGCCATCAGTGAAGCGGGCACAGATACGCAGTATTTT | CAISEAGTDTQYF | TRBV10-3 | . | . | TRBJ2-3
TGCGCCAGCAGCCAAGTTAATATGGGGTTCGGCGGGGAGGAAGCTTTCTTT | CASSQVNMGFGGEEAFF | TRBV4-1 | . | . | TRBJ1-1
TGCGCCAGCAGCTTGGTGGGACAGAGGCGTGGCTACACCTTC | CASSLVGQRRGYTF | TRBV5-1 | TRBD1 | . | TRBJ1-2
TGTGCCAGCAGCCAAGGACTAGGAGGGCGAATTCAGTACTTC | CASSQGLGGRIQYF | TRBV3-1/TRBV3-2 | . | . | TRBJ2-4
TGTGCCAGCAGCGAACAGGGAACCGGGGAGCTGTTTTTT | CASSEQGTGELFF | TRBV9 | . | . | TRBJ2-2
TGCAGCGCTGGGACTAGCGTACAAGAGACCCAGTACTTC | CSAGTSVQETQYF | TRBV29-1 | TRBD2 | . | TRBJ2-5
TGTGCCAGCAGCTTGGGAGGCTCTGGGGCCAACGTCCTGACTTTC | CASSLGGSGANVLTF | TRBV5-6 | . | . | TRBJ2-6
TGCGCCAGCAGCCAAGAAGGAGGCGATCAGCCCCAGCATTTT | CASSQEGGDQPQHF | TRBV4-3 | . | . | TRBJ1-5
TGTGCCAGCAGCGGCGGACTAGCGGTACTTACCTACGAGCAGTACTTC | CASSGGLAVLTYEQYF | TRBV5-4 | TRBD2 | . | TRBJ2-7
TGTGCCAGCAGCTTAGGACTTACAGCGGGAGTCGTTGGCAATGAGCAGTTCTTC | CASSLGLTAGVVGNEQFF | TRBV11-3 | TRBD2 | . | TRBJ2-1
TGTGCTAGCAGCCCCGGTCCGAGCACAGATACGCAGTATTTT | CASSPGPSTDTQYF | TRBV7-7 | . | . | TRBJ2-3
TGTGCCAGCAGCGTTCGACAGGGTCGAGATCAGCCCCAGCATTTT | CASSVRQGRDQPQHF | TRBV5-8 | TRBD1 | . | TRBJ1-5
TGCAGTGCTAGTAGGGGGACAGGGGAAGGCTACACCTTC | CSASRGTGEGYTF | TRBV20-1 | TRBD1 | . | TRBJ1-2
TGTGCCAGCAGACTCAGGGGAAACACCATATATTTT | CASRLRGNTIYF | TRBV2 | . | . | TRBJ1-3
TGTGCCAGCAGTGAGGGCAGGGCCTACGAGCAGTACTTC | CASSEGRAYEQYF | TRBV6-1 | . | . | TRBJ2-7
TGTGCCATCAGTGGGACTAGCGGGACCACAGATACGCAGTATTTT | CAISGTSGTTDTQYF | TRBV10-3 | TRBD2 | . | TRBJ2-3
TGTGCCAGCAGCCAAGCCACAGGGTCCGGAAACACCATATATTTT | CASSQATGSGNTIYF | TRBV4-2 | . | . | TRBJ1-3